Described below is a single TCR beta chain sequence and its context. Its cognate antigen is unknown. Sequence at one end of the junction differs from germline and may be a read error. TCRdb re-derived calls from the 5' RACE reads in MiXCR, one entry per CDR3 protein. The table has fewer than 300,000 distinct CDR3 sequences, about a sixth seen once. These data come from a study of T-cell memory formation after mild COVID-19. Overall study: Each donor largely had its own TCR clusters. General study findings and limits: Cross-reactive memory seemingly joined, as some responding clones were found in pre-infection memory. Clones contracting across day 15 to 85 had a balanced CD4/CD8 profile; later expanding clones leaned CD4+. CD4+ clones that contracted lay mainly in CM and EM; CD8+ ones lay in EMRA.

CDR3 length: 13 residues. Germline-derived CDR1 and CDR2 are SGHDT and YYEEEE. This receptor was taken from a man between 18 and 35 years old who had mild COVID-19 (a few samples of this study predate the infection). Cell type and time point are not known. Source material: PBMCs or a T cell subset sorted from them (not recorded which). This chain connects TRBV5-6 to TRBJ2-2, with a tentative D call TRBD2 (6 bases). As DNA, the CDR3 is TGTGCCAGCAGCTTGGAACTGACCGGGGGGCTGTTTTTT. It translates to CASSLELTGGLFF.